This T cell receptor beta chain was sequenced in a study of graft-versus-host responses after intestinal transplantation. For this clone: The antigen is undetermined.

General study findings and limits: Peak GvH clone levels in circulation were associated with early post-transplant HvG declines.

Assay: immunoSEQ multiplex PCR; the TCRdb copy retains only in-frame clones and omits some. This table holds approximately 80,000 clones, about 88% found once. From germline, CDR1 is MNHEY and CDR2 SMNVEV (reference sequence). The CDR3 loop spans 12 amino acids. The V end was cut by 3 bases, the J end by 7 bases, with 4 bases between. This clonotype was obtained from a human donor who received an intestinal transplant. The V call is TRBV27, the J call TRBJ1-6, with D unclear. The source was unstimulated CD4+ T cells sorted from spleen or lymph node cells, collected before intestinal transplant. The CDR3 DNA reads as TGTGCCAGCAGTTTTCGGAATTCACCCCTCCACTTT. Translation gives CASSFRNSPLHF.